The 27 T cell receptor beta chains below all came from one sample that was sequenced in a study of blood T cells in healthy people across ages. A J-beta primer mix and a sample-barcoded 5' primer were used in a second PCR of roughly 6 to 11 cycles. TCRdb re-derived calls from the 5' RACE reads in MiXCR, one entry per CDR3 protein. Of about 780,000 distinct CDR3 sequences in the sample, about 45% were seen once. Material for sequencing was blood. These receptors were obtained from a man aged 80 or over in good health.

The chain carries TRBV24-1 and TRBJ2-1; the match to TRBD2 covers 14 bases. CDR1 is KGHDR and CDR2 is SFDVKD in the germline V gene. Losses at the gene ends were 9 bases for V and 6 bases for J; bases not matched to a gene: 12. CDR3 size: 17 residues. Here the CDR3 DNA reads TGTGCCACCGGCTCGGGACTAGCGGGAGTTGGGGGCAATGAGCAGTTCTTC. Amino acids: CATGSGLAGVGGNEQFF.

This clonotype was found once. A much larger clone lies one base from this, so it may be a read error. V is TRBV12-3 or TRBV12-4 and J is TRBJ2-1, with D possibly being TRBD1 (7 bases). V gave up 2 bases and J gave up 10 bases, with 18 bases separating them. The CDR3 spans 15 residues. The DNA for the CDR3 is TGTGCCAGCAGTTTACGGGGGACAGCAATTTACGAGCAGTTCTTC. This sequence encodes CASSLRGTAIYEQFF.

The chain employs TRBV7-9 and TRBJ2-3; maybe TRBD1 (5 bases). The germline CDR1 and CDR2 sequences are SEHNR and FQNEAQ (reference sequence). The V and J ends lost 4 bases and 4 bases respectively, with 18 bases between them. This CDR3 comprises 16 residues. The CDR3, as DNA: TGTGCCAGCAGCTCACTAAAAGACCAGGGCCCAGATACGCAGTATTTT. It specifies CASSSLKDQGPDTQYF.

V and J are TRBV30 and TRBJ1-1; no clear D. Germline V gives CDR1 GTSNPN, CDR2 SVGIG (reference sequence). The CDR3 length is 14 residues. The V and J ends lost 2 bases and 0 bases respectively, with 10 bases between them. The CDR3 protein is CAWSWQSMNTEAFF. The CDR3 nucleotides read TGTGCCTGGAGTTGGCAAAGCATGAACACTGAAGCTTTCTTT. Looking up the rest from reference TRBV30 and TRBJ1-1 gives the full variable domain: SQTIHQWPATLVQPVGSPLSLECTVEGTSNPNLYWYRQAAGRGLQLLFYSVGIGQISSEVPQNLSASRPQDRQFILSSKKLLLSDSGFYLCAWSWQSMNTEAFFGQGTRLTVV.

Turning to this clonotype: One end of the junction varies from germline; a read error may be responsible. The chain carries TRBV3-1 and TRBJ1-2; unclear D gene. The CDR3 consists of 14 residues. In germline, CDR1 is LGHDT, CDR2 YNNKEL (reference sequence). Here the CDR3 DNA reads TGTGCCAGCAGTCAAGAGGCGGGGAACTATGGCTACACCTTC. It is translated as CASSQEAGNYGYTF.

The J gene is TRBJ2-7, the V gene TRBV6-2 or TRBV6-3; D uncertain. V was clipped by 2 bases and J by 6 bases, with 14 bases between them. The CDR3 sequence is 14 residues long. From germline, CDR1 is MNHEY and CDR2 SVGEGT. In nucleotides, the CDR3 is TGTGCCAGCAGTTACCCTTCTATTTCCGCCGAGCAGTACTTC. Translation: CASSYPSISAEQYF.

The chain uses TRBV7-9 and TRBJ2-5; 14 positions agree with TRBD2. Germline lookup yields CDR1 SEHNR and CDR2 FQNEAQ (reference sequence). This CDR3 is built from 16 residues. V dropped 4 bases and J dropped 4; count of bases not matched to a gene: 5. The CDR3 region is CASSSRGLAGAETQYF. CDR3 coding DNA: TGTGCCAGCAGCTCGAGGGGACTAGCGGGAGCAGAGACCCAGTACTTC.

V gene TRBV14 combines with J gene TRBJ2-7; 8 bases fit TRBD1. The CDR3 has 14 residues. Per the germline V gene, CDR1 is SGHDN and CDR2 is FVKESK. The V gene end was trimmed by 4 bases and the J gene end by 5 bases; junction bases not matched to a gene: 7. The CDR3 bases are TGTGCCAGCAGCCTGGGCAGGGGGCCCCACGAGCAGTACTTC. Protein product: CASSLGRGPHEQYF.

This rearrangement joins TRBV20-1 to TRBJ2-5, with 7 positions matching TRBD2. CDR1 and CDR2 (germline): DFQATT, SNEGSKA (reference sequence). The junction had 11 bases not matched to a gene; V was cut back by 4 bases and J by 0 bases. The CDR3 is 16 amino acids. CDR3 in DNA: TGCAGTGCTAAACCGTTTCATGCGGGGGACCAAGAGACCCAGTACTTC. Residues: CSAKPFHAGDQETQYF.

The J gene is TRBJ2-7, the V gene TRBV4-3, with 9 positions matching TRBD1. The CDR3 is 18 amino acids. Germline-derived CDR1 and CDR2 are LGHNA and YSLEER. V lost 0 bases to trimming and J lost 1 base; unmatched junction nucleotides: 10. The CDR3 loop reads CASSQDLLGGQGSYEQYF. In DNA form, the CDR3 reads TGCGCCAGCAGCCAAGATCTGCTTGGGGGACAGGGTTCCTACGAGCAGTACTTC.

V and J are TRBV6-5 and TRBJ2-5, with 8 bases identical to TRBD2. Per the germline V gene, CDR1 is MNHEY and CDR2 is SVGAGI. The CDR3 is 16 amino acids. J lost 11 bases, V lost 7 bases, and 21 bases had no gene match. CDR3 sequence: CASMGGGGRSDNEQYF. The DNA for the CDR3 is TGTGCCAGCATGGGGGGTGGCGGGAGGTCCGACAATGAGCAGTACTTC.

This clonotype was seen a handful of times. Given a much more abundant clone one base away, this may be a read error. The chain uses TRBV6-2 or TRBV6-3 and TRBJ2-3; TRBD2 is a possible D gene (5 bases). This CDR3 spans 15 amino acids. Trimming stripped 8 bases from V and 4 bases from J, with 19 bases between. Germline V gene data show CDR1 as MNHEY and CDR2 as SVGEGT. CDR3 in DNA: TGTGCCAGCCTCGAGGCACTAGGTGGGGCAGATACGCAGTATTTT. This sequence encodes CASLEALGGADTQYF.

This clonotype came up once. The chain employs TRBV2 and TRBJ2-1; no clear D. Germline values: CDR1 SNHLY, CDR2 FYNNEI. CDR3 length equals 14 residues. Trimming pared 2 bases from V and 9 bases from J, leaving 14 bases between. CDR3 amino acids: CASSERWLSVEQFF. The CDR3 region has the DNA TGTGCCAGCAGTGAACGGTGGCTCAGCGTTGAGCAGTTCTTC.

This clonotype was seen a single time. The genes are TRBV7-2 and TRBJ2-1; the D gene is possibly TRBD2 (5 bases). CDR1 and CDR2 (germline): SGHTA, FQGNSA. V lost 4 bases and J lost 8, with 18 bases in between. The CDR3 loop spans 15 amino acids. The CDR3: CASSSEATGFDEQFF. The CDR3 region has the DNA TGTGCCAGCAGCTCGGAGGCAACGGGCTTTGATGAGCAGTTCTTC. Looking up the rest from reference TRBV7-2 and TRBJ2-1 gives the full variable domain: GAGVSQSPSNKVTEKGKDVELRCDPISGHTALYWYRQSLGQGLEFLIYFQGNSAPDKSGLPSDRFSAERTGGSVSTLTIQRTQQEDSAVYLCASSSEATGFDEQFFGPGTRLTVL.

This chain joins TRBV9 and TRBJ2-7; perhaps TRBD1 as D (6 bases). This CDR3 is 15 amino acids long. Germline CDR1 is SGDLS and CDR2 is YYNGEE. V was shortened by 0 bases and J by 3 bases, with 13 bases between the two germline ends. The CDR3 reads CASSVADSGRYEQYF. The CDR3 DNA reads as TGTGCCAGCAGCGTAGCGGACAGCGGACGCTACGAGCAGTACTTC.

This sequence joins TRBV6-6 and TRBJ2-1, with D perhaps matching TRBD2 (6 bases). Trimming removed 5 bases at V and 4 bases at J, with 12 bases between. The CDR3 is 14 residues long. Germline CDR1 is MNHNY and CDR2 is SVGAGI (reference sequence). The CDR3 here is CASSAPSGYNEQFF. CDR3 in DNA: TGTGCCAGCAGTGCACCCAGCGGGTACAATGAGCAGTTCTTC.

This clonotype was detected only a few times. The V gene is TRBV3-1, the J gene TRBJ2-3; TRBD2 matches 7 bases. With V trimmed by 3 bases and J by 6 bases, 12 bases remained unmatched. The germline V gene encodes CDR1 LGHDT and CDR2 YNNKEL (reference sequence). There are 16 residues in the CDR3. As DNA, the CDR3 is TGTGCCAGCAGCCAGATGCCGTTAGCGGGCTCGGATACGCAGTATTTT. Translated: CASSQMPLAGSDTQYF.

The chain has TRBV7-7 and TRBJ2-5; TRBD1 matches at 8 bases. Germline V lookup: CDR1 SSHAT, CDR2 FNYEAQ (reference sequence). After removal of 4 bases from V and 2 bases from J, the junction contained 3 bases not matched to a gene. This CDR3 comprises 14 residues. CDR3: CASSSDRGQETQYF. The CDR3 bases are TGTGCCAGCAGCTCCGACAGGGGACAAGAGACCCAGTACTTC.

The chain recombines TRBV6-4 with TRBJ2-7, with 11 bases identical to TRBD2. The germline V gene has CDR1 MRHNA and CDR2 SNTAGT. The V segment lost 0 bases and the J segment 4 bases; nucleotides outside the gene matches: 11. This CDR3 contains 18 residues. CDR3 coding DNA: TGTGCCAGCAGTGACTCACGAGGACTAGCGGGCTATTGTTACGAGCAGTACTTC. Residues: CASSDSRGLAGYCYEQYF.

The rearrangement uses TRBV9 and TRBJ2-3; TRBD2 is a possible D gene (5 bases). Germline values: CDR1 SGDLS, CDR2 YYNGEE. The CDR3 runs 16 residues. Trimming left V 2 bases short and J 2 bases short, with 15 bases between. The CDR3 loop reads CASSVRAVSFTDTQYF. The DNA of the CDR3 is TGTGCCAGCAGCGTGAGAGCGGTGTCGTTCACAGATACGCAGTATTTT.

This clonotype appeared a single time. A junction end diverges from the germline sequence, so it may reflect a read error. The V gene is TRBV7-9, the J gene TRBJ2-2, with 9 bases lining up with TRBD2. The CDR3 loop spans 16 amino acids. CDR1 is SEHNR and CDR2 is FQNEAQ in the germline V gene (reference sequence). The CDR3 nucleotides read TGTGCCTGCAGCCCGCGACTAGCGGCGAACACCGGGGAGCTGTTTTTT. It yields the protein CACSPRLAANTGELFF. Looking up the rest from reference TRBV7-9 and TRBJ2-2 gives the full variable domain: DTGVSQNPRHKITKRGQNVTFRCDPISEHNRLYWYRQTLGQGPEFLTYFQNEAQLEKSRLLSDRFSAERPKGSFSTLEIQRTEQGDSAMYLCACSPRLAANTGELFFGEGSRLTVL.

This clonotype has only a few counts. The CDR3 loop is CSAYVGGYEQYF. Written as DNA, the CDR3 is TGCAGCGCCTATGTAGGGGGTTACGAGCAGTACTTC. J is TRBJ2-5 and V is TRBV29-1; perhaps TRBD1 as D (6 bases). The DNA end lines up better with TRBJ2-7; the J call may be wrong. CDR1 SQVTM and CDR2 ANQGSEA come from the germline V gene. The CDR3 sequence is 12 residues long.

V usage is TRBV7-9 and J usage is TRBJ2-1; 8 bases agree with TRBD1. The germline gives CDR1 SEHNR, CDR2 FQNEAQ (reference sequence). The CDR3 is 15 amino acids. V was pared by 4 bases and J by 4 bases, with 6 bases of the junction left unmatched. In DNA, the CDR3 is TGTGCCAGCAGCTCCCCGCAGGGGGCATACAATGAGCAGTTCTTC. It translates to CASSSPQGAYNEQFF.

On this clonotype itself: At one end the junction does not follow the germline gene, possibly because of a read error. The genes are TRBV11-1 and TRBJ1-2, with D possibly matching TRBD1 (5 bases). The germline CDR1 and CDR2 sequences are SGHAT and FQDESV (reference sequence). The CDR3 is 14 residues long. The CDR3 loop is CASSFRARDDGCTF. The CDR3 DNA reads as TGTGCCAGCAGCTTCCGGGCCAGGGACGATGGCTGCACCTTC.

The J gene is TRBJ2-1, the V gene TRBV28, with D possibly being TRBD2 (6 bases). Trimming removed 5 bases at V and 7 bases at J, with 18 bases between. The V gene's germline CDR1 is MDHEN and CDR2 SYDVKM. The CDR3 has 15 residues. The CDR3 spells CASSPGRISRNEQFF. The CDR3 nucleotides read TGTGCCAGCAGTCCAGGGAGGATAAGTCGAAATGAGCAGTTCTTC. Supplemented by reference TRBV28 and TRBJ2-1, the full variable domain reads DVKVTQSSRYLVKRTGEKVFLECVQDMDHENMFWYRQDPGLGLRLIYFSYDVKMKEKGDIPEGYSVSREKKERFSLILESASTNQTSMYLCASSPGRISRNEQFFGPGTRLTVL.

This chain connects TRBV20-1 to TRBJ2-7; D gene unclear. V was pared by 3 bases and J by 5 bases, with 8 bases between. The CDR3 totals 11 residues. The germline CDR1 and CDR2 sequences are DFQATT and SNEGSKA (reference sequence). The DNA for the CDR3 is TGCAGTGCTAGTTTAGAGGACGAGCAGTACTTC. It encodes CSASLEDEQYF.

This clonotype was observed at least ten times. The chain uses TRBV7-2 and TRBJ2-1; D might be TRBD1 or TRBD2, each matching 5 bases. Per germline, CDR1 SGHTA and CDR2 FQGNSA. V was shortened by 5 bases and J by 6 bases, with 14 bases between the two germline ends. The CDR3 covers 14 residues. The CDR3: CASSVTGTSNEQFF. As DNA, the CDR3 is TGTGCCAGCAGCGTTACCGGGACCAGCAATGAGCAGTTCTTC.